This T cell receptor beta chain is from a study of blood T cell repertoires in COVID-19. After removal of 5 bases from V and 0 bases from J, the junction contained 8 bases not matched to a gene. CDR1 MDHEN and CDR2 SYDVKM come from the germline V gene. The CDR3 runs to 16 residues. Data came from immunoSEQ multiplex PCR; TCRdb stores just in-frame clones and leaves some out. This sample has roughly 350,000 clones, with roughly nine tenths found just once. The chain recombines TRBV28 with TRBJ2-7; 9 nucleotides match TRBD1. The origin of this receptor is a woman in her twenties or thirties who had recovered from COVID-19. Sequencing used PBMCs or T cells enriched from blood (not recorded which). CDR3 in DNA: TGTGCCAGCAGTGGGGAACAGGGGGCATTCTCCTACGAGCAGTACTTC. Amino acid sequence: CASSGEQGAFSYEQYF.